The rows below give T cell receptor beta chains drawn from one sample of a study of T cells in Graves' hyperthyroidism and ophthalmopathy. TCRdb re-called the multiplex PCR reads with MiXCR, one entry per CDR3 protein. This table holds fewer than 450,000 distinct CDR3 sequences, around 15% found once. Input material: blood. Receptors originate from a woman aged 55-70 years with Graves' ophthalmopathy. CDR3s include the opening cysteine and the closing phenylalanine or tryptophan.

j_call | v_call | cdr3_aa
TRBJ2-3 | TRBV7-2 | CASSLAQGSTDTQYF
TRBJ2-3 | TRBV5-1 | CASSSLDTDTQYF
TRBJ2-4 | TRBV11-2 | CASSLGGGNIQYF
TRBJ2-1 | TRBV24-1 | CATSGGTSAGYNEQFF
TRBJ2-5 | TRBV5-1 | CAGSFGGLETQYF
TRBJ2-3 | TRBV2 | CASSEGVTETDTQYF
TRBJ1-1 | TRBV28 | CASSLSGTGVTEAFF
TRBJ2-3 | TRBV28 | CASSAPGVGDTQYF
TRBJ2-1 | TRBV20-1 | CSASKGTAVNEQFF
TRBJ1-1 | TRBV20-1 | CSGTQGTEAFF
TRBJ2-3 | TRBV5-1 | CASSLGLAGVADTQYF
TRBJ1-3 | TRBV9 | CASSEDISGNTIYF
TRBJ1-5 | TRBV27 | CASRSGRNQPQHF
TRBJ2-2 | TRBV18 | CASSTQETGELFF
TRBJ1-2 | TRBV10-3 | CAISESDRPYGYTF
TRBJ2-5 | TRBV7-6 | CASSSQGETQYF
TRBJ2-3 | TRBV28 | CASSSRDRGGTDTQYF
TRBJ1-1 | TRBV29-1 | CSVPGGLNTEAFF
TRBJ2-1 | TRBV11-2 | CASSLGPGLAGGHNEQFF
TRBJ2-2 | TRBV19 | CASSNLTGELFF
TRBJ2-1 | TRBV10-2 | CASGTSGGSSYNEQFF
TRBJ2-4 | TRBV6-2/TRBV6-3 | CATTNPSGTKNIQYF
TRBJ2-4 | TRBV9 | CASSVGLTLQNIQYF
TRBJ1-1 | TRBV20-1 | CSARTNYDTEAFF
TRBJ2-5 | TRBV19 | CASSIATRTSGRSETQYF
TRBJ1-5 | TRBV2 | CASKGGWGANQPQHF
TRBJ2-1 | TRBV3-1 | CASSQAGTYHNEQFF
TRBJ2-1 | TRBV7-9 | CASSLSVGVVNEQFF
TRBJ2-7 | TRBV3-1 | CASSLPGGSYSYEQYF
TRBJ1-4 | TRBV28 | CASSPTGKKGEKLFF
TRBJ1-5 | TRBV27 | CASSLRDRGSQPQHF
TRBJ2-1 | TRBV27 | CASSVLAVSSYNEQFF
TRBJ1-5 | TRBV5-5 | CASSPDGPYSNQPQHF
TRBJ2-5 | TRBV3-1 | CASSQDRLAGKETQYF
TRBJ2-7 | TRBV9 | CASSATSAFDEQYF
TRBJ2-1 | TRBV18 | CASSPGHIDEQFF
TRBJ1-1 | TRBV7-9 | CASSLERASTEAFF
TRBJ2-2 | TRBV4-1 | CASSQGWRKAGELFF
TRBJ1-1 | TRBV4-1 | CASSHEQGRTTEAFF
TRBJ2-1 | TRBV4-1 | CASSQAASGGYNEQFF
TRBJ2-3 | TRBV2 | CASSGLAYTDTQYF
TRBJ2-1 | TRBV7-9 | CASSQTEQYNEQFF
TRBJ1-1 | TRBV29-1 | CSVATTGFGTEAFF
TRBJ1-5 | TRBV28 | CASSSAGALGQPQHF
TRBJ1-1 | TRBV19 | CASSSKRNTEAFF
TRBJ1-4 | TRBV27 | CASRGSVGTGEKLFF
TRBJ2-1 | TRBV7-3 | CASSSTGQSYNEQSF
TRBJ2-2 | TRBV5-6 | CASALSGVGGTGELFF
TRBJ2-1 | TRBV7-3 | CASSFGLAGGLSYNEQFF